This TCR beta chain was sequenced in a study of T cells after yellow fever vaccination. Study summary: Researchers used SMART-Seq v4 Ultra Low Input to prepare fractions that had low cell numbers.

Study-wide findings and caveats: Abundant clonotypes from the bulk population could get into FACS-sorted repertoires as contaminants.

Each CDR3 protein gets one entry after TCRdb re-called the 5' RACE reads with MiXCR. The table shows some 600,000 distinct CDR3 sequences, with approximately 13% occurring only once. This CDR3 region has 13 residues. In germline, CDR1 is SGHRS, CDR2 YFSETQ. V was clipped by 1 base and J by 7 bases, with 8 bases between them. This clonotype was picked up a small number of times. What it binds is unknown. This sample comprised PBMCs, obtained on the day of the yellow fever booster vaccination. The clonotype was recovered from a man aged 30 to 45 who received the YFV17D yellow fever vaccine. This rearrangement joins TRBV5-1 to TRBJ2-2; D gene uncertain. CDR3 DNA: TGCGCCAGCAGCTTGATTCGCGACGGGGAGCTGTTTTTT. Protein sequence: CASSLIRDGELFF.